Listed below are T cell receptor beta chains from one sample, sequenced in a study of blood T cell repertoires in COVID-19. This table comes from immunoSEQ multiplex PCR, and its TCRdb copy is limited to in-frame clones, with some not included. The sample lists about 210,000 clones, about 91% occurring once. Source material: peripheral blood. These receptors were collected from a man aged 25-40 years with acute or convalescent COVID-19. Both conserved end residues are part of each CDR3. D genes are given only for firm matches.

>.|TRBJ2-1|TRBV23-1
TGCGCCAGCAGTCCGACCCGGGGTCTGAATGAGCAGTTCTTC
CASSPTRGLNEQFF
>.|TRBJ2-7|TRBV9
TGTGCCAGCAGCGTAGAAAGGGGCGAGCAGTACTTC
CASSVERGEQYF
>TRBD1|TRBJ1-1|TRBV27
TGTGCCAGCAGTTCCTACACAGGGGGGAACACTGAAGCTTTCTTT
CASSSYTGGNTEAFF
>.|TRBJ2-6|TRBV2
TGTGCCAGCAGTGAATCGGTCTCTGGGGCCAACGTCCTGACTTTC
CASSESVSGANVLTF
>.|TRBJ1-5|TRBV6-4
TGTGCCAGCAGCCGAACAGTGACCGTTTGGCAGCCCCAGCATTTT
CASSRTVTVWQPQHF
>.|TRBJ2-7|TRBV19
TGTGCCAGTAGTCGGGGTCAGACTTATTCCGGCGAGCAGTACTTC
CASSRGQTYSGEQYF
>.|TRBJ1-2|TRBV30
TGTGCCTGGAGGGGTAACGGACAAAGAGGCTTC
CAWRGNGQRGF
>TRBD2|TRBJ2-1|TRBV28
TGTGCCAGCAGTTTAGTGCGGGAGAGGCCCTACAATGAGCAGTTCTTC
CASSLVRERPYNEQFF
>.|TRBJ2-2|TRBV11-2
TGTGCCAGCAGCCGTTCGGTTATCGGGGAGCTGTTTTTT
CASSRSVIGELFF
>.|TRBJ2-1|TRBV6-5
TGTGCCAGCAAAGACCGACAGGCCTCCTACAATGAGCAGTTCTTC
CASKDRQASYNEQFF
>.|TRBJ2-7|TRBV6-5
TGTGCCAGCAGGATATCAGTTTCCCCCTACGAGCAGTACTTC
CASRISVSPYEQYF
>TRBD2|TRBJ2-2|TRBV10-2
TGCGCCAGCAACTTAGGCACTAGCGGGAGTGACACCGGGGAGCTGTTTTTT
CASNLGTSGSDTGELFF
>.|TRBJ1-4|TRBV15
TGTGCCACCAACACGCAGGGGTCAGCTAATGAAAAACTGTTTTTT
CATNTQGSANEKLFF
>.|TRBJ1-1|TRBV6-1
TGTGCCAGCAGTGAAGCCCACCTAGCCCCTGAAGCTTTCTTT
CASSEAHLAPEAFF
>.|TRBJ1-2|TRBV30
TGTGCCTGGAGTGAGCGGGTGGGGCCTTATGGCTACACCTTC
CAWSERVGPYGYTF
>TRBD1|TRBJ2-7|TRBV27
TGTGCCAGCAGTTTATGGACAGGGGAAAACCAGTACTTC
CASSLWTGENQYF